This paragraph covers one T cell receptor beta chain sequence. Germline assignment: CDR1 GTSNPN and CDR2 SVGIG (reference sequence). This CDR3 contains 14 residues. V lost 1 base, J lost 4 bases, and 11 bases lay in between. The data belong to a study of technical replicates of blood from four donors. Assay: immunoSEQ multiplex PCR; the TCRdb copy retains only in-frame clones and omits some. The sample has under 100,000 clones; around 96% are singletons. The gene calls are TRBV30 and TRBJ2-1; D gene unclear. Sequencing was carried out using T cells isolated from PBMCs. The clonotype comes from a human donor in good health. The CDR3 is CAWSDLRIYNEQFF. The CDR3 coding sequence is TGTGCCTGGAGTGACCTGAGAATTTACAATGAGCAGTTCTTC. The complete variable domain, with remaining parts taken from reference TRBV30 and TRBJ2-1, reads SQTIHQWPATLVQPVGSPLSLECTVEGTSNPNLYWYRQAAGRGLQLLFYSVGIGQISSEVPQNLSASRPQDRQFILSSKKLLLSDSGFYLCAWSDLRIYNEQFFGPGTRLTVL.